These T cell receptor beta chains were read from a single sample in a study of cytomegalovirus exposure and HLA in healthy donors. Clones were sequenced by immunoSEQ multiplex PCR, and TCRdb holds only the in-frame ones, with some missing. The table has 150,000 to 200,000 clones, almost 80% seen once. The sequenced sample consisted of PBMCs. These receptor sequences come from a male donor in good health and CMV-seronegative. CDR3s include the opening cysteine and the closing phenylalanine or tryptophan. A D gene is named only where the DNA matches it firmly. Size tells how often a clone was seen (once, few, many) or the class of an expanded clone, and some rows leave it out.

j_call v_call clone_size d_call cdr3_nt cdr3_aa
TRBJ1-1 TRBV7-9 . . TGTGCCAGCAGCTTAGCCAGGGAAGCTTTCTTT CASSLAREAFF
TRBJ1-4 TRBV7-9 . TRBD1 TGTGCCAGCAGCTACGGGACAGGGGATGAAAAACTGTTTTTT CASSYGTGDEKLFF
TRBJ2-1 TRBV7-3 . TRBD2 TGTGCCAGCAGCCAAGCGGGAGGGCTCAATGAGCAGTTCTTC CASSQAGGLNEQFF
TRBJ2-3 TRBV29-1 . TRBD2 TGCAGCGTTGGCCCCGGGGGGACAGATACGCAGTATTTT CSVGPGGTDTQYF
TRBJ1-1 TRBV5-1 . TRBD1 TGCGCCAGCAGCTTGGGGACAGGGGCCTCGCGTGAAGCTTTCTTT CASSLGTGASREAFF
TRBJ2-4 TRBV7-3 . . TGTGCCAGCAGCGTAGACAGGTGGAACATTCAGTACTTC CASSVDRWNIQYF
TRBJ2-7 TRBV5-1 . TRBD2 TGCGCCAGCAGCTTGGCTACTAGCGGGAAGATTTACGAGCAGTACTTC CASSLATSGKIYEQYF
TRBJ2-7 TRBV29-1 once . TGCAGCGTCCGGGACAACTCCTACGAGCAGTACTTC CSVRDNSYEQYF
TRBJ1-1 TRBV19 . . TGTGCCAGTACTCCTAGGTGGGGCCTGAACACTGAAGCTTTCTTT CASTPRWGLNTEAFF
TRBJ1-1 TRBV7-2 . . TGTGCCAGCAGCTTATTCGTTGGGCAGGGTGAAGCTTTCTTT CASSLFVGQGEAFF
TRBJ1-5 TRBV7-9 . TRBD1 TGTGCCAGCAGCCCTCAGACAGGGGATCCGCCCCAGCATTTT CASSPQTGDPPQHF
TRBJ1-1 TRBV5-4 . TRBD1 TGTGCCAGCAGCTTTGACAGGGGTGGCACTGAAGCTTTCTTT CASSFDRGGTEAFF
TRBJ2-3 TRBV6-5 . TRBD2 TGTGCCAGCAGTTACTCGAACGGGGGGGGTATGCAGTATTTT CASSYSNGGGMQYF
TRBJ2-7 TRBV5-1 . TRBD1 TGCGCCAGCAGCACAGGGACAGTGGGGCCCTACGAGCAGTACTTC CASSTGTVGPYEQYF
TRBJ1-1 TRBV6-1 . . TGTGCTACCGCATGGGAGAGCGCTTTCTTT CATAWESAFF
TRBJ2-7 TRBV19 few TRBD2 TGTGCCAGTAGTATTGGACTAGCACATAACTACGAGCAGTACTTC CASSIGLAHNYEQYF
TRBJ1-5 TRBV28 . . TGTGCCAGCAGCCCAGGGGAGCAGGGAATATTACCCCAGCATTTT CASSPGEQGILPQHF
TRBJ1-2 TRBV19 . . TGTGCCAGTAGTTCTCAGGAACACTATGGCTACACCTTC CASSSQEHYGYTF
TRBJ2-3 TRBV7-2 . TRBD2 TGTGCCAGCAGCTTACGACTAGCGGGAGGCTTAGATACGCAGTATTTT CASSLRLAGGLDTQYF
TRBJ1-4 TRBV7-9 . . TGTGCCAGCAGCCGATCAACAGGACAGTATAATGAAAAACTGTTTTTT CASSRSTGQYNEKLFF
TRBJ2-6 TRBV19 . TRBD1 TGTGCCAGTAGTATTGTCCAGGGGGCTGGGGCCAACGTCCTGACTTTC CASSIVQGAGANVLTF